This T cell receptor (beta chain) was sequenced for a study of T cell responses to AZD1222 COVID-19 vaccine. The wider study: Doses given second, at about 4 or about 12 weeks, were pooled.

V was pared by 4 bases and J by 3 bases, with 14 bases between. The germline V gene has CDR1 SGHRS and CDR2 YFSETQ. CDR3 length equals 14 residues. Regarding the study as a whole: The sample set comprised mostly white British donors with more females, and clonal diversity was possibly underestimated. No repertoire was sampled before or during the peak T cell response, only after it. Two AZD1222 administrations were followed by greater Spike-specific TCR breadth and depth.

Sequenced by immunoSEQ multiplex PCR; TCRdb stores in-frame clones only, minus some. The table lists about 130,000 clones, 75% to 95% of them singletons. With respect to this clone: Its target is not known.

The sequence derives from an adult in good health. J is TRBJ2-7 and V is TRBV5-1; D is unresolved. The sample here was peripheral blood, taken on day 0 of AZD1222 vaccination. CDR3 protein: CASSPNDYYYEQYF. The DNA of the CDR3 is TGCGCCAGCAGCCCAAATGATTACTACTACGAGCAGTACTTC.